What follows describes a single TCR beta chain. Antigen: not known. This may come from a read error, since a much larger clone is one base off. Patients picked for sequencing had shown CD8+CD57+ cell expansion detected by flow cytometry. Severe acquired aplastic anemia affected all patients. Prior therapy had not been administered to any patient at the time of blood sampling. This sample is drawn from a study of CD8+CD57+ T cells in acquired aplastic anemia. General study findings and limits: Patients and controls turned out to have 25 to 35 CD8+ CDR3 sequences in common.

TCR beta VDJ combinations and CDR3 sequences were profiled from genomic DNA. TCRdb ran MiXCR on the reads and lists one entry per CDR3 protein. The sample shows 150,000 to 200,000 distinct CDR3 sequences, 40% to 50% of them seen only once. This sequence originates from a human donor with aplastic anemia. The sample comprised sorted CD4+, CD8+, or CD8+CD57+ T cells (not recorded which) from PBMCs.

The CDR3 DNA reads TGTGCCAGCAGTTACTCAACGGGCAATCAGCCCCAGCATTTT. Its protein product is CASSYSTGNQPQHF. The chain joins TRBV6-2 or TRBV6-3 to TRBJ1-5; unclear D gene. V dropped 0 bases and J dropped 2 bases, with 5 bases sitting between them. The germline gives CDR1 MNHEY, CDR2 SVGEGT. The CDR3 consists of 14 residues.